These T cell receptor beta chains were read from a single sample in a study of T cell repertoires in cytomegalovirus infection. TCRdb re-derived calls from the reads in MiXCR, one entry per CDR3 protein. This table holds over 150,000 distinct CDR3 sequences, about a sixth found once. Material: CD8+ T cells from PBMCs. The receptors derive from a human donor in good health (CMV status not recorded). Some clones in this sample may be carry-over from other donors' samples. CDR3s include the opening cysteine and the closing phenylalanine or tryptophan. The D gene is left open where the match is weak. Clone size appears in some rows only: once, few, many, or a class for an expanded clone.

size	J	length	D	V	CDR3	DNA
.	TRBJ1-5	15	TRBD1	TRBV6-6	CASGQGAAINQPQHF	TGTGCCAGCGGACAGGGGGCGGCTATCAATCAGCCCCAGCATTTT
few	TRBJ2-3	16	.	TRBV12-5	CASGLPGASKSDTQYF	TGTGCTAGTGGTTTGCCCGGGGCGTCGAAGTCAGATACGCAGTATTTT
few	TRBJ2-2	17	.	TRBV7-8	CASSLASVPGVTGELFF	TGTGCCAGCAGCTTAGCGTCCGTCCCTGGGGTGACCGGGGAGCTGTTTTTT
few	TRBJ2-7	15	.	TRBV12-3/TRBV12-4	CASSFAPELPDEQYF	TGTGCCAGCAGTTTTGCCCCGGAACTTCCAGACGAGCAGTACTTC
few	TRBJ2-1	15	.	TRBV6-5	CASRDSPNINNEQFF	TGTGCCAGCAGGGACTCACCGAATATTAACAATGAGCAGTTCTTC
.	TRBJ1-4	12	.	TRBV5-4	CASTWTEEKLFF	TGTGCCAGCACTTGGACAGAAGAAAAACTGTTTTTT
few	TRBJ1-2	16	TRBD1	TRBV12-3/TRBV12-4	CASSAPGGGFDYGYTF	TGTGCCAGCAGTGCCCCAGGGGGCGGTTTTGACTATGGCTACACCTTC
.	TRBJ2-2	12	.	TRBV6-8	CASSYHSGELFF	TGTGCCAGCAGTTATCATTCCGGGGAGCTGTTTTTT
.	TRBJ1-5	16	.	TRBV28	CASSSPDSPGNQPQHF	TGTGCCAGCAGTTCGCCGGACAGTCCCGGCAATCAGCCCCAGCATTTT
few	TRBJ2-7	14	.	TRBV20-1	CSAYLRQDTYEQYF	TGCAGTGCCTACCTCCGACAGGATACTTACGAGCAGTACTTC
few	TRBJ2-3	17	TRBD1	TRBV5-6	CASSSERTGLFTDTQYF	TGTGCCAGCAGCTCAGAAAGGACAGGACTCTTCACAGATACGCAGTATTTT
.	TRBJ2-7	13	.	TRBV12-3/TRBV12-4	CASSLGSAGEQYF	TGTGCCAGCAGTTTAGGTTCCGCGGGGGAGCAGTACTTC
.	TRBJ1-4	13	.	TRBV20-1	CSADGSPNEKLFF	TGCAGTGCTGATGGGTCACCTAATGAAAAACTGTTTTTT
few	TRBJ2-5	15	.	TRBV28	CASSSLHRVQETQYF	TGTGCCAGCAGTTCCCTCCACAGGGTACAAGAGACCCAGTACTTC
few	TRBJ1-4	14	TRBD1	TRBV6-5	CASSVQGGAEKLFF	TGTGCCAGCAGCGTACAGGGGGGGGCGGAAAAACTGTTTTTT
.	TRBJ1-6	16	.	TRBV30	CAWSAPDSDFNSPLHF	TGTGCCTGGAGTGCACCCGATTCGGACTTCAATTCACCCCTCCACTTT
few	TRBJ1-1	13	TRBD1	TRBV6-1	CASSETGRTEAFF	TGTGCCAGCAGTGAGACAGGGAGAACTGAAGCTTTCTTT
many	TRBJ2-7	16	TRBD1	TRBV28	CASSLGTGGLFYEQYF	TGTGCCAGCAGTTTGGGCACAGGGGGTTTATTCTACGAGCAGTACTTC
few	TRBJ2-7	15	.	TRBV20-1	CSARDLGQPRYEQYF	TGCAGTGCTAGAGATCTTGGCCAGCCCCGCTACGAGCAGTACTTC
few	TRBJ1-1	11	.	TRBV7-6	CASKGSSEAFF	TGTGCCAGCAAAGGGAGTAGTGAAGCTTTCTTT
.	TRBJ2-3	14	TRBD2	TRBV5-5	CASSAGTSGDTQYF	TGTGCCAGCAGCGCGGGGACTAGCGGAGATACGCAGTATTTT
.	TRBJ2-3	17	TRBD2	TRBV7-9	CASSSRTSGASTDTQYF	TGTGCCAGCAGCTCTCGGACTAGCGGGGCTAGCACAGATACGCAGTATTTT
many	TRBJ2-7	14	TRBD2	TRBV6-5	CASSYGSGGYEQYF	TGTGCCAGCAGTTACGGCTCCGGGGGGTACGAGCAGTACTTC
.	TRBJ1-1	15	.	TRBV7-9	CASSFAGGAETEAFF	TGTGCCAGCAGCTTCGCGGGGGGGGCTGAAACTGAAGCTTTCTTT
.	TRBJ1-1	12	.	TRBV6-6	CASSYVSYEAFF	TGTGCCAGCAGTTATGTCAGTTATGAAGCTTTCTTT
.	TRBJ1-1	16	TRBD1	TRBV4-3	CASSQVSLDRRPEAFF	TGCGCCAGCAGCCAAGTTTCCCTGGACAGGAGACCTGAAGCTTTCTTT
few	TRBJ2-1	16	TRBD2	TRBV13	CASSLVLTSSYNEQFF	TGTGCCAGCAGCTTAGTCCTGACTAGCTCATACAATGAGCAGTTCTTC
.	TRBJ1-2	17	.	TRBV20-1	CSAPREQPYSAGYGYTF	TGCAGTGCCCCACGCGAACAGCCCTATTCGGCGGGCTATGGCTACACCTTC
few	TRBJ2-4	15	.	TRBV7-2	CASRRDSLAKNIQYF	TGTGCCAGCAGAAGGGACTCTCTAGCCAAAAACATTCAGTACTTC
.	TRBJ2-2	15	TRBD1	TRBV28	CASSLTDREPGELFF	TGTGCCAGCAGTCTAACGGACAGGGAGCCCGGGGAGCTGTTTTTT
.	TRBJ2-7	13	TRBD2	TRBV20-1	CSARVSGSYEQYF	TGCAGTGCCCGGGTTAGCGGGAGCTACGAGCAGTACTTC
few	TRBJ1-2	14	.	TRBV2	CASSPLDRVYGYTF	TGTGCCAGCAGTCCATTAGACAGAGTATATGGCTACACCTTC
.	TRBJ1-1	16	TRBD1	TRBV7-6	CASSSGQGKGNTEAFF	TGTGCCAGCAGCTCCGGACAGGGTAAGGGGAACACTGAAGCTTTCTTT
many	TRBJ2-1	14	TRBD2	TRBV7-2	CASRERGGLYEQFF	TGTGCCAGCAGGGAGCGGGGGGGCCTCTATGAGCAGTTCTTC
few	TRBJ2-3	14	.	TRBV6-5	CASSYGASTDTQYF	TGTGCCAGCAGTTACGGAGCTAGCACAGATACGCAGTATTTT
.	TRBJ1-2	15	.	TRBV3-1	CASSQDVSLVWGYTF	TGTGCCAGCAGCCAAGATGTTAGCTTGGTCTGGGGCTACACCTTC
few	TRBJ2-6	17	TRBD1	TRBV4-3	CASSQDGQGTGANVLTF	TGCGCCAGCAGCCAAGATGGACAGGGAACTGGGGCCAACGTCCTGACTTTC
.	TRBJ2-7	14	TRBD1	TRBV6-2/TRBV6-3	CASESDRGAKEQYF	TGTGCCAGCGAATCGGACAGGGGGGCGAAGGAGCAGTACTTC
few	TRBJ1-4	14	.	TRBV7-9	CASSLGTNNEKLFF	TGTGCCAGCAGCTTAGGGACAAATAATGAAAAACTGTTTTTT
.	TRBJ2-7	13	TRBD1	TRBV28	CASRLTGDYEQYF	TGTGCCAGCAGATTAACAGGGGATTACGAGCAGTACTTC
.	TRBJ1-1	12	.	TRBV5-5	CASSRIDTEAFF	TGTGCCAGCAGCCGGATTGACACTGAAGCTTTCTTT
once	TRBJ1-1	16	.	TRBV6-2/TRBV6-3	CASSRTARQSTTEAFF	TGTGCCAGCAGCCGTACCGCCCGACAGTCAACCACTGAAGCTTTCTTT
.	TRBJ1-1	17	TRBD1	TRBV5-5	CASTTWTGGTVNTEAFF	TGTGCCAGCACCACATGGACAGGGGGTACCGTGAACACTGAAGCTTTCTTT
.	TRBJ1-4	14	.	TRBV12-3/TRBV12-4	CASSFGGANEKLFF	TGTGCCAGCAGTTTCGGGGGGGCTAATGAAAAACTGTTTTTT
few	TRBJ2-7	13	.	TRBV6-1	CASSALSIPEQYF	TGTGCCAGCAGTGCCCTAAGCATTCCAGAGCAGTACTTC
.	TRBJ1-4	19	.	TRBV11-1	CASRSSTPTGPATNEKLFF	TGTGCCAGCAGATCATCGACCCCTACAGGGCCAGCAACTAATGAAAAACTGTTTTTT
.	TRBJ2-7	13	.	TRBV7-2	CASSLLDGWEQYF	TGTGCCAGCAGCTTACTGGACGGGTGGGAGCAGTACTTC